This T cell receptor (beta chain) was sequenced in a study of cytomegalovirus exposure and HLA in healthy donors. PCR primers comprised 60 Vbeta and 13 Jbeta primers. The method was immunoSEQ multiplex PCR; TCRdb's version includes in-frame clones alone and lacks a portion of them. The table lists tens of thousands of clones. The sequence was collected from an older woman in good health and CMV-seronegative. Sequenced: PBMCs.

The CDR3 sequence: CASSVQGHNTEAFF. DNA of the CDR3: TGCGCCAGCAGCGTACAGGGGCATAACACTGAAGCTTTCTTT. V gene TRBV5-1 combines with J gene TRBJ1-1; 7 bases line up with TRBD1. The germline CDR1 and CDR2 sequences are SGHRS and YFSETQ. The trim removed 4 bases at V and 2 bases at J, leaving 5 bases unmatched. CDR3 length: 14 amino acids.